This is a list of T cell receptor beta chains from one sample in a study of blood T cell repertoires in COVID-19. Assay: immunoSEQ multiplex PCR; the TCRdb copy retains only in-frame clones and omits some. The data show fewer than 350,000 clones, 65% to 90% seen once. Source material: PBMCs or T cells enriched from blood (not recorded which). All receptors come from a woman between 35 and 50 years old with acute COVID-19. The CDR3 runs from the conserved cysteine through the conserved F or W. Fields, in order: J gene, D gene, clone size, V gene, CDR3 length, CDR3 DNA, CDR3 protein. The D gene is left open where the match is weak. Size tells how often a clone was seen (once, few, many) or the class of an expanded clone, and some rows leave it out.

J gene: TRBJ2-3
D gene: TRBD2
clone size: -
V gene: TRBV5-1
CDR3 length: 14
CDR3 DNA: TGCGCCAGCAGCTTAGGACTAGCATCAGATACGCAGTATTTT
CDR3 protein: CASSLGLASDTQYF

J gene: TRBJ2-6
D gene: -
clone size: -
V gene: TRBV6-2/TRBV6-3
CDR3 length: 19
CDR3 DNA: TGTGCCAGCAGTGTCATAACCTCCCGACTTAGCTCTGGGGCCAACGTCCTGACTTTC
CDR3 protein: CASSVITSRLSSGANVLTF

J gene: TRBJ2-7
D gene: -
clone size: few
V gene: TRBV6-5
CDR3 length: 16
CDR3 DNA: TGTGCCAGCAGTTACTCTTCGGAGCGAAGACCAAACGAGCAGTACTTC
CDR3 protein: CASSYSSERRPNEQYF

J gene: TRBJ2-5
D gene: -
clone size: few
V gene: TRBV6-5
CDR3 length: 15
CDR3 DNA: TGTGCCAGCAGTTATGTCCAGGGCATGGGGGAGACCCAGTACTTC
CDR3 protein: CASSYVQGMGETQYF

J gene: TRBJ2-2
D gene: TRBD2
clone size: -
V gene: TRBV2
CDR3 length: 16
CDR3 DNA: TGTGCCAGCGGGGGGGACTATCCCTTTGGCACCGGGGAGCTGTTTTTT
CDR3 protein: CASGGDYPFGTGELFF

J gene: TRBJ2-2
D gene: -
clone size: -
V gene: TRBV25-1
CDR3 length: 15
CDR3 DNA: TGTGCCAGCAGGGGTTCAACAGTAAACACCGGGGAGCTGTTTTTT
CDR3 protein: CASRGSTVNTGELFF

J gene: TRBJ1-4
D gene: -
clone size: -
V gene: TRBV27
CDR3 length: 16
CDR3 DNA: TGTGCCAGCAGTACACGCCACCCTACAGAAAATGAAAAACTGTTTTTT
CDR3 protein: CASSTRHPTENEKLFF

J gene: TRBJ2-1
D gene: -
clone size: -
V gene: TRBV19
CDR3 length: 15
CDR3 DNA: TGTGCCAGTAGTAGAGAAACCGGGACATGGGGTGAGCAGTTCTTC
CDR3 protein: CASSRETGTWGEQFF

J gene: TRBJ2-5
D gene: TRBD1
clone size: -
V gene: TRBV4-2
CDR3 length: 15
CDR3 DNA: TGTGCCAGCAGCCCGACACGGGACAGCCAAGAGACCCAGTACTTC
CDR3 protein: CASSPTRDSQETQYF

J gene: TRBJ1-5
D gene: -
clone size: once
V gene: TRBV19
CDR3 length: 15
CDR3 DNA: TGTGCCAGTACCTCGACAAGGGGGATAAATCAGCCCCAGCATTTT
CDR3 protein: CASTSTRGINQPQHF

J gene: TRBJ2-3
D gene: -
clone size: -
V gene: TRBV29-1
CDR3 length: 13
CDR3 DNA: TGCAGCGTTGGCGGGGCTGCACAAGATACGCAGTATTTT
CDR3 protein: CSVGGAAQDTQYF

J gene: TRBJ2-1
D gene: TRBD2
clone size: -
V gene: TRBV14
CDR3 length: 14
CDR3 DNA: TGTGCCAGCATTACAAACAGCGGGAGGAATGAGCAGTTCTTC
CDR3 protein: CASITNSGRNEQFF

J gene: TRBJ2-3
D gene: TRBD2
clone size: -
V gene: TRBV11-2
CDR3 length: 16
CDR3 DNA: TGTGCCAGCAGCTTTCTAGCGGGGGGGCCGGGAGATACGCAGTATTTT
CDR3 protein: CASSFLAGGPGDTQYF

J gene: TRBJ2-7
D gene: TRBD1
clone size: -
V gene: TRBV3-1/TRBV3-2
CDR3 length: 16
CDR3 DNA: TGTGCCAGCAGCCATTCCCCCGGGACAGAAGCCTACGAGCAGTACTTC
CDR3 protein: CASSHSPGTEAYEQYF

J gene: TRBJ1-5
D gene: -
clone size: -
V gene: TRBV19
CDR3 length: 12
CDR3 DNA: TGTGCCAGTAGTATAGTCCTCCAGCCCCAGCATTTT
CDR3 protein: CASSIVLQPQHF

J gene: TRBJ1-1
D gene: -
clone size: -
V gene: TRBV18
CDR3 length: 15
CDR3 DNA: TGTGCCAGCTCACGCGAAAAGAACTCGAACACTGAAGCTTTCTTT
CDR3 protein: CASSREKNSNTEAFF

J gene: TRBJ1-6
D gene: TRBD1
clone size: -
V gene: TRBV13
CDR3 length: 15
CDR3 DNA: TGTGCCAGCAGCTTAGGGACAGGGGTAGGGTCACCCCTCCACTTT
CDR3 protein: CASSLGTGVGSPLHF